Below, 24 T cell receptor beta chains from the same sample are listed, as sequenced in a study of T cells after yellow fever vaccination. TCRdb recomputed calls from the 5' RACE reads with MiXCR, one row per CDR3 protein. Among a few hundred thousand distinct CDR3 sequences listed, 4.1% were seen once. This material consisted of PBMCs, taken 5 days after the yellow fever booster vaccination. The receptor source for this set is a man younger than 30 who received the YFV17D yellow fever vaccine.

The chain is built from TRBV7-6 and TRBJ2-5; D is ambiguous. V was shortened by 6 bases and J by 5 bases, with 13 bases between the two germline ends. Germline V gene lookup returns CDR1 SGHVS and CDR2 FNYEAQ. The CDR3 runs 13 residues. In nucleotides, the CDR3 is TGTGCCAGCAGTAATAGAGCATCGGAGACCCAGTACTTC. It yields the protein CASSNRASETQYF. The full variable domain, completed using reference TRBV7-6 and TRBJ2-5, is GAGVSQSPRYKVTKRGQDVALRCDPISGHVSLYWYRQALGQGPEFLTYFNYEAQQDKSGLPNDRFSAERPEGSISTLTIQRTEQRDSAMYRCASSNRASETQYFGPGTRLLVL.

The gene calls are TRBV12-3 or TRBV12-4 and TRBJ1-5, with D possibly TRBD1 on 5 matching bases. V gave up 2 bases and J gave up 5 bases, with 13 bases separating them. The CDR3 is 15 amino acids. In DNA, the CDR3 is TGTGCCAGCAGTTTACTCAGAAGGGGCCATCAGCCCCAGCATTTT. Amino acid sequence: CASSLLRRGHQPQHF.

In its sample, this clonotype was seen a few times. The rearrangement joins TRBV28 to TRBJ2-7; D perhaps matches TRBD2 (5 bases). Trimming pared 2 bases from V and 1 base from J, leaving 9 bases between. The CDR3 totals 14 residues. Germline values: CDR1 MDHEN, CDR2 SYDVKM. This chain's CDR3 is CASSLEGTSYEQYV. DNA for the CDR3: TGTGCCAGCAGTTTAGAGGGAACTTCCTACGAGCAGTACGTC.

This clonotype has a handful of counts. The V call is TRBV6-2 or TRBV6-3, the J call TRBJ2-7; TRBD1 aligns across 7 bases. The CDR3 has 13 amino acids. Germline V lookup: CDR1 MNHEY, CDR2 SVGEGT. Trimming cost V 4 bases and J 5 bases; bases outside gene matches: 5. The CDR3 sequence: CASSSLTGNEQYV. CDR3 in DNA: TGTGCCAGCAGTTCTCTGACAGGGAACGAGCAGTACGTC.

This clonotype was seen only a few times. V is TRBV29-1 and J is TRBJ2-5; maybe TRBD1 (5 bases). V was pared by 3 bases and J by 5 bases, with 19 bases between. CDR1 SQVTM and CDR2 ANQGSEA come from the germline V gene. This CDR3 is 15 amino acids long. CDR3 sequence (DNA): TGCAGCGTTGACCTGGTACTTGTTAAGGGGGAGACCCAGTACTTC. Amino acids: CSVDLVLVKGETQYF.

Many counts were recorded for this clonotype. The rearrangement uses TRBV7-9 and TRBJ1-1; 9 bases map to TRBD1. There are 19 residues in the CDR3. The V and J ends lost 0 bases and 0 bases, in that order; junction bases with no gene match: 11. Germline CDR1 is SEHNR and CDR2 is FQNEAQ (reference sequence). CDR3: CASSLAGIQGAVMNTEAFF. Here the CDR3 DNA reads TGTGCCAGCAGCTTAGCGGGTATACAGGGGGCGGTGATGAACACTGAAGCTTTCTTT.

This clonotype was seen only a few times. The V call is TRBV9, the J call TRBJ2-5, with TRBD1 matching over 10 bases. The CDR3 extends over 20 amino acids. The V gene's germline CDR1 is SGDLS and CDR2 YYNGEE. The ends lost 0 bases at V and 0 bases at J; junction bases unmatched: 14. This chain's CDR3 is CASSVAPRTGGDPNQETQYF. The DNA of the CDR3 is TGTGCCAGCAGCGTAGCTCCCAGGACAGGGGGTGACCCTAACCAAGAGACCCAGTACTTC.

This clonotype was observed many times. The V gene is TRBV29-1, the J gene TRBJ2-3; D possibly corresponds to TRBD1 (6 bases). CDR3 length: 14 amino acids. V lost 6 bases to trimming and J lost 3 bases, with 16 bases between them. Germline V gene lookup returns CDR1 SQVTM and CDR2 ANQGSEA. This chain's CDR3 is CSVGQNRVTDTQYF. The CDR3 nucleotides are TGCAGCGTGGGGCAAAACAGGGTGACAGATACGCAGTATTTT.

This clonotype has at least ten counts. The rearrangement joins TRBV11-2 to TRBJ2-3, with TRBD1 matching over 7 bases. Germline loops: CDR1 SGHAT, CDR2 FQNNGV. This CDR3 has 13 residues. V gave up 6 bases and J gave up 9 bases; unmatched junction bases: 9. CDR3 protein: CASRGDSKETQYF. The CDR3 nucleotides are TGTGCCAGCAGAGGGGACAGCAAAGAAACGCAGTATTTT.

In its sample, this clonotype was seen a few times. The chain joins TRBV5-1 to TRBJ2-3; D is undetermined. V was pared by 5 bases and J by 2 bases, with 12 bases between. This CDR3 spans 14 amino acids. The germline gives CDR1 SGHRS, CDR2 YFSETQ. CDR3 residues: CASRRAAFTDTQYF. In DNA form, the CDR3 reads TGCGCCAGCAGAAGAGCTGCATTCACAGATACGCAGTATTTT.

In this sample, this clonotype turned up a few times. This chain joins TRBV28 and TRBJ2-1; 12 bases agree with TRBD2. The germline V gene encodes CDR1 MDHEN and CDR2 SYDVKM. After removal of 6 bases from V and 5 bases from J, the junction contained 11 bases not matched to a gene. The length of the CDR3 is 17 residues. CDR3 region: CASRSLAGGITDNEQFF. CDR3 nucleotide sequence: TGTGCCAGCAGATCCCTAGCGGGGGGGATAACCGACAATGAGCAGTTCTTC.

Many counts were recorded for this clonotype. The chain uses TRBV7-2 and TRBJ2-3; 7 nucleotides align to TRBD2. The germline CDR1 and CDR2 sequences are SGHTA and FQGNSA. There are 14 residues in the CDR3. The V segment lost 4 bases and the J segment 6 bases; nucleotides outside the gene matches: 7. CDR3 sequence: CASSYPGLGDTQYF. As DNA, the CDR3 is TGTGCCAGCAGCTATCCTGGACTAGGGGATACGCAGTATTTT.

This clonotype turned up a few times. The germline gene is not matched at one end of the junction; a read error may be the cause. The rearrangement links TRBV6-2 or TRBV6-3 to TRBJ1-5; 7 positions match TRBD1. CDR3 length: 13 amino acids. Germline lookup yields CDR1 MNHEY and CDR2 SVGEGT. The CDR3 DNA sequence: TGTGCCAGCAGTTACTCGGAGGGACAGAGGACGGATTTT. Its translation: CASSYSEGQRTDF.

The chain employs TRBV29-1 and TRBJ2-7; no firm D call. V lost 4 bases to trimming and J lost 2 bases, with 12 bases between them. Germline lookup yields CDR1 SQVTM and CDR2 ANQGSEA. The CDR3 loop spans 13 amino acids. The CDR3 protein is CSVVADLTYEQYF. CDR3 nucleotides: TGCAGCGTTGTGGCAGATCTAACCTACGAGCAGTACTTC.

This clonotype has only a few counts. The chain carries TRBV29-1 and TRBJ2-7, with a weak D call TRBD2 (5 bases). Deletions cut 4 bases from V and 3 bases from J, with 10 bases between. This CDR3 contains 12 residues. Germline-derived CDR1 and CDR2 are SQVTM and ANQGSEA. The CDR3 sequence: CSVAGWNYEQYF. CDR3 bases: TGCAGCGTTGCGGGGTGGAACTACGAGCAGTACTTC.

The rearrangement joins TRBV15 to TRBJ1-2; 8 bases are shared with TRBD1. With 3 bases clipped from V and 7 bases from J, the junction kept 7 bases outside the gene matches. CDR1 and CDR2 (germline): LNHNV, YYDKDF (reference sequence). The CDR3 loop spans 14 amino acids. CDR3 sequence reads: CATSRAGGASGYTF. In DNA, the CDR3 is TGTGCCACCAGCAGGGCAGGGGGCGCGTCTGGCTACACCTTC.

This sequence joins TRBV14 and TRBJ1-2; no clear D. V was shortened by 5 bases and J by 3 bases, with 16 bases between the two germline ends. CDR3 length: 15 amino acids. The germline V gene has CDR1 SGHDN and CDR2 FVKESK. CDR3 loop: CASSLYGWIDYGYTF. In nucleotides, the CDR3 is TGTGCCAGCAGCTTATACGGGTGGATCGACTATGGCTACACCTTC.

The chain recombines TRBV6-1 with TRBJ2-3; no clear D. V lost 6 bases and J lost 2, with 15 bases in between. The CDR3 is 15 amino acids. From germline, CDR1 is MNHNS and CDR2 SASEGT. CDR3 sequence (DNA): TGTGCCAGCAGGGAGAGCAAGCCCTCCACAGATACGCAGTATTTT. This translates into CASRESKPSTDTQYF.

This clonotype was counted a few times. V is TRBV6-5 and J is TRBJ1-6, with 9 bases fitting TRBD1. The CDR3 sequence is 16 residues long. Per the germline V gene, CDR1 is MNHEY and CDR2 is SVGAGI. Losses at the gene ends were 2 bases for V and 7 bases for J; bases not matched to a gene: 6. CDR3 in DNA: TGTGCCAGCAGTTACCTGGGACAGGGCAGAAATTCACCCCTCCACTTT. The encoded protein is CASSYLGQGRNSPLHF.

This clonotype has ten or more counts. The chain links TRBV11-2 to TRBJ2-1, with 7 bases identical to TRBD2. With 6 bases clipped from V and 8 bases from J, the junction kept 10 bases outside the gene matches. The CDR3 runs to 14 residues. Germline loops: CDR1 SGHAT, CDR2 FQNNGV. The CDR3 reads CASSSPGLMHEQFF. CDR3 bases: TGTGCCAGCAGTTCGCCGGGACTAATGCATGAGCAGTTCTTC.

There are many counts of this clonotype. V and J are TRBV6-6 and TRBJ2-5; TRBD1 agrees at 9 bases. V lost 4 bases to trimming and J lost 4 bases; unmatched junction nucleotides: 7. The CDR3 loop spans 15 amino acids. CDR1 is MNHNY and CDR2 is SVGAGI in the germline V gene (reference sequence). CDR3 coding DNA: TGTGCCAGCAGTTTTAACCGGGACAGGGTAGAGACCCAGTACTTC. Amino acids: CASSFNRDRVETQYF.

This clonotype was recorded at least ten times. The chain combines TRBV24-1 with TRBJ2-7; tentative D call: TRBD1 (6 bases). This CDR3 is built from 16 residues. CDR1 is KGHDR and CDR2 is SFDVKD in the germline V gene. The V end lost 3 bases, the J end lost 3 bases, and 17 bases lay between the germline ends. CDR3 in DNA: TGTGCCACCAGTGATACTGCCAGGGGAGAGCTCTACGAGCAGTACGTC. Translated: CATSDTARGELYEQYV.

The CDR3 here is CASEPTGNVFGRDTQYF. CDR3 nucleotides: TGCGCCAGCGAACCGACAGGGAATGTTTTCGGAAGAGATACGCAGTATTTT. This chain uses TRBV5-1 with TRBJ2-3; TRBD1 agrees at 7 bases. The CDR3 sequence is 17 residues long. Trimming took 7 bases from V and 5 from J; bases not matched to a gene: 19. Germline CDR1 is SGHRS and CDR2 is YFSETQ.

The chain carries TRBV20-1 and TRBJ1-5; D remains unclear. This CDR3 has 14 residues. V lost 3 bases and J lost 2, with 11 bases in between. Germline V gives CDR1 DFQATT, CDR2 SNEGSKA (reference sequence). DNA of the CDR3: TGCAGTGCTAGCTCCGCCCTCGGCAATCAGCCCCAGCATTTT. Translated, it gives CSASSALGNQPQHF.